These 11 T cell receptor beta chains were sequenced from one sample in a study of PD-L1 blockade in urothelial cancer. Repertoires were generated with immunoSEQ multiplex PCR, while TCRdb's copy carries only in-frame clones and drops some. The sample carries 72,000 or so clones, almost 90% recorded once. Indicated time point: peripheral blood 6 weeks after treatment start. The sequencing used PBMCs, collected around atezolizumab (anti-PD-L1) treatment. The origin of the receptors is a man in his sixties with urothelial cancer.

The chain is built from TRBV7-9 and TRBJ2-3; no reliable D call. This CDR3 is built from 12 residues. Germline CDR1 reads SEHNR; CDR2 reads FQNEAQ (reference sequence). V was clipped by 1 base and J by 5 bases, with 4 bases between them. In nucleotides, the CDR3 is TGTGCCAGCAGCTTAGTAGAAGATACGCAGTATTTT. This encodes CASSLVEDTQYF. Drawing the rest from reference TRBV7-9 and TRBJ2-3, the complete variable domain is DTGVSQNPRHKITKRGQNVTFRCDPISEHNRLYWYRQTLGQGPEFLTYFQNEAQLEKSRLLSDRFSAERPKGSFSTLEIQRTEQGDSAMYLCASSLVEDTQYFGPGTRLTVL.

The chain recombines TRBV10-3 with TRBJ1-4; D remains unclear. Trimming removed 10 bases from V and 0 bases from J, with 18 bases in between. Germline loops: CDR1 ENHRY, CDR2 SYGVKD. The CDR3 has 16 amino acids. CDR3 nucleotide sequence: TGTGCCACCCTTTCCGGCCCAGGATCAACTAATGAAAAACTGTTTTTT. This encodes CATLSGPGSTNEKLFF.

The chain recombines TRBV27 with TRBJ2-3; possibly TRBD1 for D (5 bases). The CDR3 is 15 amino acids. Looked up from germline, CDR1 is MNHEY and CDR2 is SMNVEV (reference sequence). Between the trimmed V and J ends, which lost 4 bases and 2 bases, there was a span of 13 bases. CDR3 coding DNA: TGTGCCAGCAGTTCCTATGACAGTTTCACAGATACGCAGTATTTT. It encodes CASSSYDSFTDTQYF.

This clone occurred once. V gene TRBV15 combines with J gene TRBJ2-7; 7 bases align to TRBD2. The V and J ends lost 4 bases and 4 bases, in that order; junction bases with no gene match: 4. Germline CDR1 and CDR2: LNHNV and YYDKDF (reference sequence). The length of the CDR3 is 13 residues. CDR3 coding DNA: TGTGCCACCAGCAACCAGCGGGGATACGAGCAGTACTTC. It codes for CATSNQRGYEQYF.

J is TRBJ2-7 and V is TRBV6-1, with 9 nucleotides matching TRBD2. Per the germline V gene, CDR1 is MNHNS and CDR2 is SASEGT. The CDR3 is 14 residues long. V shed 6 bases and J 3 bases; nucleotides not matched to a gene: 6. CDR3 in DNA: TGTGCCAGCAGCCTCGGACTAGCGATCTACGAGCAGTACTTC. The encoded protein is CASSLGLAIYEQYF.

The V call is TRBV5-4, the J call TRBJ1-2; the match to TRBD1 covers 8 bases. J was trimmed by 6 bases and V by 2 bases; bases with no gene match: 9. The length of the CDR3 is 15 residues. CDR1 is SGHNT and CDR2 is YYREEE in the germline V gene (reference sequence). The CDR3 region has the DNA TGTGCCAGCAGCTTACGAGCGGACAGGGCTCATGGCTACACCTTC. This gives the protein CASSLRADRAHGYTF.

The chain has TRBV9 and TRBJ2-3; 7 bases agree with TRBD2. Germline V CDR1 and CDR2: SGDLS, YYNGEE. The V and J ends lost 0 bases and 6 bases, in that order; junction bases with no gene match: 7. The CDR3 runs to 15 residues. The CDR3 loop is CASSVAGPGGDTQYF. In DNA form, the CDR3 reads TGTGCCAGCAGCGTAGCGGGGCCCGGGGGGGATACGCAGTATTTT.

The rearrangement links TRBV5-4 to TRBJ2-3, with 7 bases lining up with TRBD2. The junction had 4 bases not matched to a gene; V was cut back by 0 bases and J by 3 bases. The CDR3 extends over 15 amino acids. Germline CDR1 SGHNT, CDR2 YYREEE (reference sequence). CDR3 sequence: CASSLGSGETDTQYF. The CDR3 nucleotides read TGTGCCAGCAGCTTGGGCAGCGGGGAAACAGATACGCAGTATTTT.

This chain connects TRBV11-3 to TRBJ1-1; D remains unclear. Trimming removed 5 bases from V and 2 bases from J, with 15 bases in between. CDR1 is SGHNT and CDR2 is YENEEA in the germline V gene. The CDR3 contains 15 residues. This chain's CDR3 is CASSPSSRPNTEAFF. The CDR3 DNA reads as TGTGCCAGCAGCCCCTCCAGCAGGCCAAACACTGAAGCTTTCTTT.

Turning to this clone: Other DNA sequences in the same sample also yield this CDR3. The chain links TRBV6-1 to TRBJ2-3, with 7 bases matching TRBD2. The CDR3 is 15 amino acids. Germline V gives CDR1 MNHNS, CDR2 SASEGT. The V segment lost 3 bases and the J segment 2 bases; nucleotides outside the gene matches: 5. The CDR3 spells CASSDPGGYTDTQYF. DNA of the CDR3: TGTGCCAGCAGTGACCCCGGGGGGTACACAGATACGCAGTATTTT.

The chain combines TRBV28 with TRBJ2-5; D is perhaps TRBD1 (5 bases). Trimming left V 8 bases short and J 5 bases short, with 12 bases between. Germline CDR1 is MDHEN and CDR2 is SYDVKM. There are 12 residues in the CDR3. This chain's CDR3 is CASGRQPETQYF. The CDR3 coding sequence is TGTGCCAGCGGAAGACAGCCGGAGACCCAGTACTTC. Based on the CDR3 plus reference TRBV28 and TRBJ2-5, the full variable domain is DVKVTQSSRYLVKRTGEKVFLECVQDMDHENMFWYRQDPGLGLRLIYFSYDVKMKEKGDIPEGYSVSREKKERFSLILESASTNQTSMYLCASGRQPETQYFGPGTRLLVL.